The TCR beta chain described here comes from a study of T cell responses to AZD1222 COVID-19 vaccine. Overall study: Second-dose intervals near 4 or 12 weeks were combined. General study results and limits: Donors skewed white British and female; clonal diversity was possibly underestimated. Just five or six AZD1222 recipients were seropositive at baseline.

Germline V gene data show CDR1 as SNHLY and CDR2 as FYNNEI. This CDR3 region has 15 residues. V lost 3 bases, J lost 5 bases, and 16 bases lay in between. Generated by immunoSEQ multiplex PCR, the TCRdb table keeps only in-frame clones and is missing some. There are about 99,000 clones in the sample; 87% occur only once, and under 3.5% lies in the top ten. On this clone itself: Antigen specificity is unknown.

The chain joins TRBV2 to TRBJ1-2; D remains ambiguous. The sequence was collected from an adult in good health. Source: peripheral blood, taken on day 0 of AZD1222 vaccination. The CDR3 DNA is TGTGCCAGCAGTGATATTGGACCGTCGGTTTATGGCTACACCTTC. Encoded protein: CASSDIGPSVYGYTF.